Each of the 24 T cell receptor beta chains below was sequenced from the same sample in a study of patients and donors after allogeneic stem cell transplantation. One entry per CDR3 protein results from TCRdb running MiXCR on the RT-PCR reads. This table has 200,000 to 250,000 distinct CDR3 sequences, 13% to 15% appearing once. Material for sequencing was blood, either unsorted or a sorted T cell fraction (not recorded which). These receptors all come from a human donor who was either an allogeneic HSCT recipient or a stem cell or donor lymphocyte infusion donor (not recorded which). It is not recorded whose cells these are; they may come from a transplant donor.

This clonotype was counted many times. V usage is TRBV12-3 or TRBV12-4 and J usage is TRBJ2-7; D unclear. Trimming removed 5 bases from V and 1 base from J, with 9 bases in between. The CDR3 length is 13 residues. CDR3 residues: CASSTEVSYEQYF. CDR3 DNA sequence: TGTGCCAGCAGTACTGAGGTTTCCTACGAGCAGTACTTC.

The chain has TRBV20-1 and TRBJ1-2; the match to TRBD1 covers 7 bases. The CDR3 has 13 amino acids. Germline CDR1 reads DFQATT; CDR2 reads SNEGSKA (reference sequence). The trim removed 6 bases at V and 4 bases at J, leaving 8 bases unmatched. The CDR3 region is CSAIDRAGYGYTF. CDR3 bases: TGCAGTGCCATAGACAGGGCCGGCTATGGCTACACCTTC.

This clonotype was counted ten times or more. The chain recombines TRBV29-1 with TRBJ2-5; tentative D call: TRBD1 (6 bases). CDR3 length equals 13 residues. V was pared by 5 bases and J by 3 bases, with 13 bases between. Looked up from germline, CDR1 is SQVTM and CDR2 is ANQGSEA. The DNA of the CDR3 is TGCAGCGTTAACAGGGCCGGAGAAGAGACCCAGTACTTC. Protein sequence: CSVNRAGEETQYF.

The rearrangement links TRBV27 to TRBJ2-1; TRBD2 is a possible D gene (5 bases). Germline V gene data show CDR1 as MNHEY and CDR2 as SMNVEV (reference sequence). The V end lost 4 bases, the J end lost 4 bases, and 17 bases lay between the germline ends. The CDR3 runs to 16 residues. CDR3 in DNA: TGTGCCAGCAGTTCGTTAAGCCTAGCCGATTACAATGAGCAGTTCTTC. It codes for CASSSLSLADYNEQFF.

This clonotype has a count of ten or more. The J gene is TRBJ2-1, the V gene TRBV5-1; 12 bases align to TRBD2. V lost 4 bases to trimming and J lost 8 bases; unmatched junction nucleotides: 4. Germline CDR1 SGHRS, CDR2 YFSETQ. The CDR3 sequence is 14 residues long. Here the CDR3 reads CASSIRLAGDEQFF. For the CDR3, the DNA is TGCGCCAGCAGCATCCGACTAGCGGGAGATGAGCAGTTCTTC.

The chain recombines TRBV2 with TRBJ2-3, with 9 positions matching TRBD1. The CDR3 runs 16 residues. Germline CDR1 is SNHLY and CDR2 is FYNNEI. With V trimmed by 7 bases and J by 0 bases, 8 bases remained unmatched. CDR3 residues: CASKHGTGSSTDTQYF. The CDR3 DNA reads TGTGCCAGCAAACATGGGACAGGGTCTAGCACAGATACGCAGTATTTT.

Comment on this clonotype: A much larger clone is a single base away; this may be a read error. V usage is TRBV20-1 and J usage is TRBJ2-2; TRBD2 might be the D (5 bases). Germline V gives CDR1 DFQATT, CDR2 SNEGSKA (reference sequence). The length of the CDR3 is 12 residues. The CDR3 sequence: CSADRGSGKLFF. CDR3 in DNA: TGCAGTGCAGATAGAGGCTCCGGGAAGCTGTTTTTT.

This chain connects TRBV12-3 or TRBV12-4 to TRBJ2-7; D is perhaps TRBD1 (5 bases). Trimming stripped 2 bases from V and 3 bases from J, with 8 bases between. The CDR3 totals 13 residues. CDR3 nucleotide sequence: TGTGCCAGCAGTTTAAGTGACAGCTACGAGCAGTACTTC. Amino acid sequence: CASSLSDSYEQYF.

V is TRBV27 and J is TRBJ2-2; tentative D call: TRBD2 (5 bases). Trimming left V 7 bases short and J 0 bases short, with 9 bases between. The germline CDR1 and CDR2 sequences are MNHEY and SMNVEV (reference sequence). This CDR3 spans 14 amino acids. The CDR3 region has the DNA TGTGCCAGCAAGGGAGCCGCGAACACCGGGGAGCTGTTTTTT. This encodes CASKGAANTGELFF.

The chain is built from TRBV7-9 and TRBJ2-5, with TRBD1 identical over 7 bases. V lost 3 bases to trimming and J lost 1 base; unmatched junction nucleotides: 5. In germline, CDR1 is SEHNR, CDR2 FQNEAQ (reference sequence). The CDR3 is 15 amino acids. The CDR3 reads CASSFGTAFQETQYF. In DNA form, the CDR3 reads TGTGCCAGCAGCTTTGGGACAGCCTTCCAAGAGACCCAGTACTTC.

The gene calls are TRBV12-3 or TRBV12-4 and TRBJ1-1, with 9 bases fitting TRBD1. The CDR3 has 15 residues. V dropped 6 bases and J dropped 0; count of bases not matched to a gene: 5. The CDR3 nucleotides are TGTGCCAGCAGGAGGACAGGGGCCATGAACACTGAAGCTTTCTTT. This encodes CASRRTGAMNTEAFF.

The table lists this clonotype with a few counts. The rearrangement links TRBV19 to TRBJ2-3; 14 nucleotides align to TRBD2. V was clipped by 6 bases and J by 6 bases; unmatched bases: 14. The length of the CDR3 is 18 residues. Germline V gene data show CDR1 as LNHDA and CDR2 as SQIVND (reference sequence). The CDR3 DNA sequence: TGTGCCAGTAGCACATCGGCCGGGACTAGCGGGAGTAAGGATACGCAGTATTTT. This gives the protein CASSTSAGTSGSKDTQYF. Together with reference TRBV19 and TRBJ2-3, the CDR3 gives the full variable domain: DGGITQSPKYLFRKEGQNVTLSCEQNLNHDAMYWYRQDPGQGLRLIYYSQIVNDFQKGDIAEGYSVSREKKESFPLTVTSAQKNPTAFYLCASSTSAGTSGSKDTQYFGPGTRLTVL.

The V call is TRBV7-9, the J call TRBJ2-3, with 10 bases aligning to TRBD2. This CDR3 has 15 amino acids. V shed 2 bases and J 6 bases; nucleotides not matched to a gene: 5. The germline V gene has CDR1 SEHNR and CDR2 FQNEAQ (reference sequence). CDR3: CASSLPSGRADTQYF. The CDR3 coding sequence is TGTGCCAGCAGCTTACCTAGCGGGAGAGCGGATACGCAGTATTTT.

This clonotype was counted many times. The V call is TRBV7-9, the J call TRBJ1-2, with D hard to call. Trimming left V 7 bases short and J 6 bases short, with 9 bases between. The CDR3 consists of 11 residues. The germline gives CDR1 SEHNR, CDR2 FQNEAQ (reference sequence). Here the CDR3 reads CASTSLDGYTF. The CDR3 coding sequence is TGTGCCAGCACGTCACTTGATGGCTACACCTTC.

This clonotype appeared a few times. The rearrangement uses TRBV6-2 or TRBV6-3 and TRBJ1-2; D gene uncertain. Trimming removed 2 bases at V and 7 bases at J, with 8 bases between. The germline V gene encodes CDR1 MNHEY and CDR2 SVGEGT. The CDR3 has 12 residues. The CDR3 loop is CASSYLESGYTF. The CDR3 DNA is TGTGCCAGCAGTTACCTGGAGAGTGGCTACACCTTC.

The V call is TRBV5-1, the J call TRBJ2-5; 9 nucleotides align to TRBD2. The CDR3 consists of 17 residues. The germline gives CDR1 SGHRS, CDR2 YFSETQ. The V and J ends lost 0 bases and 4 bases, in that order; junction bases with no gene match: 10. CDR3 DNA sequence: TGCGCCAGCAGCTTGGGGGCGGGACTAGCCTTCGGAGAGACCCAGTACTTC. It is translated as CASSLGAGLAFGETQYF.

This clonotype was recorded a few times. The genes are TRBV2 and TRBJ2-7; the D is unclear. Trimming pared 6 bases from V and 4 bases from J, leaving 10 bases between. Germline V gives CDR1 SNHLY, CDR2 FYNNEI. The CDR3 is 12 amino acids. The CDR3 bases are TGTGCCAGCAGGATTGACGGGTACGAGCAGTACTTC. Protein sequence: CASRIDGYEQYF. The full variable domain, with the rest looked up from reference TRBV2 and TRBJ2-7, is EPEVTQTPSHQVTQMGQEVILRCVPISNHLYFYWYRQILGQKVEFLVSFYNNEISEKSEIFDDQFSVERPDGSNFTLKIRSTKLEDSAMYFCASRIDGYEQYFGPGTRLTVT.

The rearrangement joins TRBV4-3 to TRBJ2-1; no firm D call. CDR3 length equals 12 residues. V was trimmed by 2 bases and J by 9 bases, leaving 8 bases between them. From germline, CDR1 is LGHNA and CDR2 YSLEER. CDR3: CASSQSAGEQFF. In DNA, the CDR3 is TGCGCCAGCAGCCAATCGGCCGGTGAGCAGTTCTTC.

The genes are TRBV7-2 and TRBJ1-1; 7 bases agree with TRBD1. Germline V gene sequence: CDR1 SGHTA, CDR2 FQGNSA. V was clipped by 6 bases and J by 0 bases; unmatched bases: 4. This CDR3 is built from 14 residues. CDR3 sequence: CASSRDSLNTEAFF. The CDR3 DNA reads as TGTGCCAGCAGTAGGGACAGCTTGAACACTGAAGCTTTCTTT.

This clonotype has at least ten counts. The CDR3 DNA is TGCAGTGCCAGGGGGACAGGGGGCTACGAGCAGTACTTC. Encoded protein: CSARGTGGYEQYF. The rearrangement links TRBV20-1 to TRBJ2-7; 11 bases agree with TRBD1. Germline assignment: CDR1 DFQATT and CDR2 SNEGSKA (reference sequence). This CDR3 is 13 amino acids long. After removal of 6 bases from V and 3 bases from J, the junction contained 4 bases not matched to a gene.

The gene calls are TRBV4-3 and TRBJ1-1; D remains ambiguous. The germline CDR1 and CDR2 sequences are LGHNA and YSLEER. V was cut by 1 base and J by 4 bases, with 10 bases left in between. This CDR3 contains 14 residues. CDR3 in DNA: TGCGCCAGCAGCCAAGTGTCCGATGGCACTGAAGCTTTCTTT. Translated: CASSQVSDGTEAFF.

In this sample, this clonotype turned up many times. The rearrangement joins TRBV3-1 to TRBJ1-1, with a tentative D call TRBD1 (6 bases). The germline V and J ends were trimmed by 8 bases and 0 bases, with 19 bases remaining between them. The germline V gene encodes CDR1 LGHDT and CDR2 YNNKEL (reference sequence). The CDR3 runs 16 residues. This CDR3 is CASGLGGGTMNTEAFF. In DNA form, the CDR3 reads TGTGCCAGCGGCCTAGGAGGAGGGACAATGAACACTGAAGCTTTCTTT. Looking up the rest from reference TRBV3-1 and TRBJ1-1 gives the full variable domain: DTAVSQTPKYLVTQMGNDKSIKCEQNLGHDTMYWYKQDSKKFLKIMFSYNNKELIINETVPNRFSPKSPDKAHLNLHINSLELGDSAVYFCASGLGGGTMNTEAFFGQGTRLTVV.

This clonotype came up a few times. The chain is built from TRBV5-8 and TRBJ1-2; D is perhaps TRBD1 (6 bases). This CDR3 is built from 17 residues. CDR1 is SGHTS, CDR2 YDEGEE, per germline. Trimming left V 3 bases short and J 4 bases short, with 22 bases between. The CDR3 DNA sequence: TGTGCCAGCAGCTCGTGGGGGCAGGGACCTTCCTCCTATGGCTACACCTTC. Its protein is CASSSWGQGPSSYGYTF.

The CDR3 region is CAWSSGHGNEKLFF. The CDR3 DNA follows: TGTGCCTGGAGTTCCGGACACGGTAATGAAAAACTGTTTTTT. This chain links TRBV30 with TRBJ1-4, with D perhaps matching TRBD1 (5 bases). With 2 bases removed from V and 4 bases from J, the gap between germline ends came to 11 bases. This CDR3 contains 14 residues. Germline CDR1 is GTSNPN and CDR2 is SVGIG (reference sequence).